This TCR beta chain is from a study of PD-1 blockade in classical Hodgkin lymphoma. Regarding this clone: Its antigen is unknown.

Relapse was seen in all patients after autologous stem cell transplantation, and brentuximab vedotin exposure was variable. Best overall response was complete response, partial response or progressive disease in these relapsed/refractory classical Hodgkin lymphoma patients. TCRdb's copy holds only in-frame clones and misses some; the assay was immunoSEQ multiplex PCR. Here the sample spans about 24,000 clones, 80% being singletons. Study-wide points: CD8+ TCR diversity did not rise significantly by C4D1, unlike CD4+. Undefined causes, possibly disease activity or prior therapy, underlie the repertoire differences.

The sample here was peripheral blood mononuclear cells (PBMCs), taken at baseline. The origin of this receptor is a human donor with classical Hodgkin lymphoma.

CDR3 in amino acids: CASSPSDRGWETQYF. In nucleotides, the CDR3 is TGTGCCAGCAGCCCCTCGGACAGGGGATGGGAGACCCAGTACTTC. J is TRBJ2-5 and V is TRBV7-2, with 9 nucleotides matching TRBD1. V lost 5 bases and J lost 5; bases outside the gene matches: 9. This CDR3 has 15 amino acids. Germline lookup yields CDR1 SGHTA and CDR2 FQGNSA.